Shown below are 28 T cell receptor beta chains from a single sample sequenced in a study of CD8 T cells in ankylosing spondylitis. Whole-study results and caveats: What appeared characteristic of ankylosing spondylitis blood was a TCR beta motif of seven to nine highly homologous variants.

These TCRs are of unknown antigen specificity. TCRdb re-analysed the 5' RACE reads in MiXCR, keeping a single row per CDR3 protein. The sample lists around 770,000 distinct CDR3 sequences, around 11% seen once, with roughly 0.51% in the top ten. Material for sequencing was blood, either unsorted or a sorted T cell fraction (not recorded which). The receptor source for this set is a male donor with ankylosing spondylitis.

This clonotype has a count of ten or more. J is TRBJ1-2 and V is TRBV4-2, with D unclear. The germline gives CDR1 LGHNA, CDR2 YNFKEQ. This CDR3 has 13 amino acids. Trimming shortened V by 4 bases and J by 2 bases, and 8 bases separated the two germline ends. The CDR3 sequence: CASSLNPNYGYTF. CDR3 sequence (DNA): TGTGCCAGCAGCCTCAACCCCAACTATGGCTACACCTTC.

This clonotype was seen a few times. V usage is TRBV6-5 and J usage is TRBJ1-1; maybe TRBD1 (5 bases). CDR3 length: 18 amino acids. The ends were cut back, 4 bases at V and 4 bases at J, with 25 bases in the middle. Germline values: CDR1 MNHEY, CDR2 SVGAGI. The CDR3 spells CASSSSLRGVNPGTEAFF. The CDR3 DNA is TGTGCCAGCAGTTCCTCCCTCCGGGGGGTGAACCCGGGCACTGAAGCTTTCTTT.

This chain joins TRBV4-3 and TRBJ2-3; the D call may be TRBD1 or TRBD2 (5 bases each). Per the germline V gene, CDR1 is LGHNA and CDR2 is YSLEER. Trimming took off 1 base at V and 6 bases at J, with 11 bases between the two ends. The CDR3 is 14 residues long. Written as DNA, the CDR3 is TGCGCCAGCAGCCAAGTGGGGACCGCCGATACGCAGTATTTT. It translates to CASSQVGTADTQYF.

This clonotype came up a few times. CDR3 nucleotide sequence: TGTGCCAGCAGTTTAATCTCGGGAGATACGCAGTATTTT. Translating it yields CASSLISGDTQYF. The J gene is TRBJ2-3, the V gene TRBV6-5; D unclear. The V gene's germline CDR1 is MNHEY and CDR2 SVGAGI. The CDR3 spans 13 residues. V gave up 4 bases and J gave up 5 bases, with 10 bases separating them.

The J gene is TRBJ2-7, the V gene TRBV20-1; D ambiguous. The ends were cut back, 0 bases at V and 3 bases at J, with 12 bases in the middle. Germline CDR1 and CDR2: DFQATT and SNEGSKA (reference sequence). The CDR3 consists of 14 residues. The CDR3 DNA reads TGCAGTGCTAGAGACCGGGTCAATCTCTACGAGCAGTACTTC. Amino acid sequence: CSARDRVNLYEQYF.

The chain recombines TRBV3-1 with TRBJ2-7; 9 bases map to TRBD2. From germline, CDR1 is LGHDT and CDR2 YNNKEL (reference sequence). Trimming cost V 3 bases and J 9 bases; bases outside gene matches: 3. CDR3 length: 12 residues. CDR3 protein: CASSQGLAGQYF. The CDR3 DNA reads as TGTGCCAGCAGCCAGGGACTAGCAGGGCAGTACTTC.

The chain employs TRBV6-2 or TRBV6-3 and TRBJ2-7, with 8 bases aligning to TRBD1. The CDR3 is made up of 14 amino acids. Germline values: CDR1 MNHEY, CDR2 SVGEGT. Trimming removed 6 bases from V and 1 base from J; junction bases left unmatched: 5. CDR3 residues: CASSRDRPSYEQYF. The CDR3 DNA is TGTGCCAGCAGCCGGGACAGGCCTTCCTACGAGCAGTACTTC.

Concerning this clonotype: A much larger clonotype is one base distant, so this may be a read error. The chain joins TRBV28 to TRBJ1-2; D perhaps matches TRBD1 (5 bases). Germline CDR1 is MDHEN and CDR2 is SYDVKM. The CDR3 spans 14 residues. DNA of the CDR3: TGTTCCAGCCTCCTCCCCGGGGCTCCCGATGGCTACACCTTC. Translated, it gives CSSLLPGAPDGYTF.

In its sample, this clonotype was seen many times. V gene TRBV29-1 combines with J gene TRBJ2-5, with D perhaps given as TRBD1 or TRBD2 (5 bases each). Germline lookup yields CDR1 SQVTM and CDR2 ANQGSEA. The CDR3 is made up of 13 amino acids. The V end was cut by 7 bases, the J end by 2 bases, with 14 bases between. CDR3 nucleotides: TGCAGCGGGTGGGGGATATGGCAAGAGACCCAGTACTTC. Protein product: CSGWGIWQETQYF.

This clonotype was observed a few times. The CDR3 bases are TGTGCCACCCACTCCCGGCTAGCGGGAGGGAGCCATGAGCAGTTCTTC. Protein sequence: CATHSRLAGGSHEQFF. V gene TRBV6-1 combines with J gene TRBJ2-1; TRBD2 matches 12 bases. Losses at the gene ends were 10 bases for V and 8 bases for J; bases not matched to a gene: 15. Germline CDR1 is MNHNS and CDR2 is SASEGT. The CDR3 is 16 residues long.

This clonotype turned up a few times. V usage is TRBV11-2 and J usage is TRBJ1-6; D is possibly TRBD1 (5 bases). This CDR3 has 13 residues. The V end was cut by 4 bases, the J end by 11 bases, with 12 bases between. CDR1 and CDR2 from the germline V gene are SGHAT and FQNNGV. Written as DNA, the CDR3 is TGTGCCAGCAGCTATATTCCAGGGACACCCCTCCACTTT. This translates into CASSYIPGTPLHF. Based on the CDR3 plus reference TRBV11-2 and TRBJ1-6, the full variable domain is EAGVAQSPRYKIIEKRQSVAFWCNPISGHATLYWYQQILGQGPKLLIQFQNNGVVDDSQLPKDRFSAERLKGVDSTLKIQPAKLEDSAVYLCASSYIPGTPLHFGNGTRLTVT.

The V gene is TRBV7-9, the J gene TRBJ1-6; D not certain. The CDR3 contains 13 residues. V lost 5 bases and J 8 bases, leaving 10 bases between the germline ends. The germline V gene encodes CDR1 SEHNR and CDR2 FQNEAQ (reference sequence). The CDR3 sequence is CASSPPFHSPLHF. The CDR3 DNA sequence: TGTGCCAGCAGCCCACCGTTCCATTCACCCCTCCACTTT.

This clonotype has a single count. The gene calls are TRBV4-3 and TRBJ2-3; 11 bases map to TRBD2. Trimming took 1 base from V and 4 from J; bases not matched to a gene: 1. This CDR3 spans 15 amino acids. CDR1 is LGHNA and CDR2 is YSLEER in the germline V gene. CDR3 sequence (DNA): TGCGCCAGCAGCCAAGTACTAGCGGGAGCAGATACGCAGTATTTT. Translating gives CASSQVLAGADTQYF.

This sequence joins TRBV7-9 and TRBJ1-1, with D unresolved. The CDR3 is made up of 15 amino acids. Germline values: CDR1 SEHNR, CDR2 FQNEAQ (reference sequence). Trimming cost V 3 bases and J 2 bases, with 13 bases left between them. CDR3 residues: CASSLIASVNTEAFF. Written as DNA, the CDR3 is TGTGCCAGCAGCTTGATAGCCAGTGTAAACACTGAAGCTTTCTTT. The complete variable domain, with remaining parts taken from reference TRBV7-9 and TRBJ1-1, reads DTGVSQNPRHKITKRGQNVTFRCDPISEHNRLYWYRQTLGQGPEFLTYFQNEAQLEKSRLLSDRFSAERPKGSFSTLEIQRTEQGDSAMYLCASSLIASVNTEAFFGQGTRLTVV.

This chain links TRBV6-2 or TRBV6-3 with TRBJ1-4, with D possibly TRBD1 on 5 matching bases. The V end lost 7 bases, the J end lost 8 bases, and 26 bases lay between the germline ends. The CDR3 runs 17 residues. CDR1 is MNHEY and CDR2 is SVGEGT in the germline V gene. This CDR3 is CASNDARGATWEEKLFF. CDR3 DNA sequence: TGTGCCAGCAACGATGCAAGGGGTGCAACCTGGGAGGAAAAACTGTTTTTT.

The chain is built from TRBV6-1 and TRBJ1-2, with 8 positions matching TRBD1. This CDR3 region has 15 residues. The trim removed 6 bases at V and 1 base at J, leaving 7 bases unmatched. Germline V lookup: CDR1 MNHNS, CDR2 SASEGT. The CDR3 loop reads CASRAGTGDNYGYTF. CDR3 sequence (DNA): TGTGCCAGCAGAGCCGGGACAGGTGATAACTATGGCTACACCTTC.

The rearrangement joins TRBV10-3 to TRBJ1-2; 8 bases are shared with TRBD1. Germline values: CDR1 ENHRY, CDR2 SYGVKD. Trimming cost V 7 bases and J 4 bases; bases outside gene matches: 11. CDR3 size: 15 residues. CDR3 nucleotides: TGTGCCATCAATAACCTTCAGGGGGCGAGCTATGGCTACACCTTC. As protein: CAINNLQGASYGYTF.

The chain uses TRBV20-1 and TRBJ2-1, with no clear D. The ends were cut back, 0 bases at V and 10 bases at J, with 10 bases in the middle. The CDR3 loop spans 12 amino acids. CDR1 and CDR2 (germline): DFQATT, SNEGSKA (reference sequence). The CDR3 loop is CSARELAREQFF. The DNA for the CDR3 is TGCAGTGCTAGAGAGTTAGCAAGGGAGCAGTTCTTC.

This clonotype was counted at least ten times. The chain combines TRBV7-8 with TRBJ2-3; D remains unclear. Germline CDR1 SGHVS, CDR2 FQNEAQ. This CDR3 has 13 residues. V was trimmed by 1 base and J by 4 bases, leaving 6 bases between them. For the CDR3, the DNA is TGTGCCAGCAGCTTAGGGGTTGCAGATACGCAGTATTTT. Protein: CASSLGVADTQYF.

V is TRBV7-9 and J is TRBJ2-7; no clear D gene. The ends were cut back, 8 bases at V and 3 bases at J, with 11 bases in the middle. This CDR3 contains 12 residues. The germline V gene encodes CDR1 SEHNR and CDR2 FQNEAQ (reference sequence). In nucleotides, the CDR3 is TGTGCCAGCGGGGATGGGGTCTACGAGCAGTACTTC. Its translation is CASGDGVYEQYF. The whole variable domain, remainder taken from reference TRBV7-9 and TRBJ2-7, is DTGVSQNPRHKITKRGQNVTFRCDPISEHNRLYWYRQTLGQGPEFLTYFQNEAQLEKSRLLSDRFSAERPKGSFSTLEIQRTEQGDSAMYLCASGDGVYEQYFGPGTRLTVT.

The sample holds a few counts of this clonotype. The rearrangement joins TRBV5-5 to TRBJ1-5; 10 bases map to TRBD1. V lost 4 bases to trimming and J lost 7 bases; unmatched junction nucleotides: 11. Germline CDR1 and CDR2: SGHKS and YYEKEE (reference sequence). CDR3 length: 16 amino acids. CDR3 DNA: TGTGCCAGCAGCCTGGCTCCGGGACAGGGGAACCAGCCCCAGCATTTT. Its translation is CASSLAPGQGNQPQHF. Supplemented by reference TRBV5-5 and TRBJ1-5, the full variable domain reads DAGVTQSPTHLIKTRGQQVTLRCSPISGHKSVSWYQQVLGQGPQFIFQYYEKEERGRGNFPDRFSARQFPNYSSELNVNALLLGDSALYLCASSLAPGQGNQPQHFGDGTRLSIL.

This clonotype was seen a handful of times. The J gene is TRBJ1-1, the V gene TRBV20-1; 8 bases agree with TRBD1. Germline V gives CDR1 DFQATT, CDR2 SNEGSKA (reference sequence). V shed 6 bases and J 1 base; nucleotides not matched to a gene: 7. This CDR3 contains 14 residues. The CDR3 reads CSAPDRGSNTEAFF. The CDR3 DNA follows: TGCAGTGCCCCCGACAGGGGTTCGAACACTGAAGCTTTCTTT.

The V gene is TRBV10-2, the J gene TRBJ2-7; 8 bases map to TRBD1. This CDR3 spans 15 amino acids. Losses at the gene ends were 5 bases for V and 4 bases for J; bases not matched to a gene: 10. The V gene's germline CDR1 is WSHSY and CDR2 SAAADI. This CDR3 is CASSMDRERAYEQYF. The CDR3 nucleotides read TGCGCCAGCAGTATGGACAGGGAGAGGGCTTACGAGCAGTACTTC.

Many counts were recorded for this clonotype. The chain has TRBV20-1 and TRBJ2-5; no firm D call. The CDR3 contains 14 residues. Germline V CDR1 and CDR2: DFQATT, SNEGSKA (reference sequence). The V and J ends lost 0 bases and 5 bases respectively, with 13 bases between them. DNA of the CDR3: TGCAGTGCTAGAGATCCGAGTATAGAGGAGACCCAGTACTTC. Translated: CSARDPSIEETQYF.

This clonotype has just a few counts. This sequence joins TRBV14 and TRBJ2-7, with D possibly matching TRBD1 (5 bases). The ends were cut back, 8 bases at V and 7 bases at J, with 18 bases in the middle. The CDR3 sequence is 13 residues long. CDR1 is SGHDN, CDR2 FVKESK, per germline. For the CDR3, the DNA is TGTGCCAGCTTCCGGACACCCCTGGGGGAGCAGTACTTC. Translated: CASFRTPLGEQYF. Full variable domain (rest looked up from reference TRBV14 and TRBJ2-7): EAGVTQFPSHSVIEKGQTVTLRCDPISGHDNLYWYRRVMGKEIKFLLHFVKESKQDESGMPNNRFLAERTGGTYSTLKVQPAELEDSGVYFCASFRTPLGEQYFGPGTRLTVT.

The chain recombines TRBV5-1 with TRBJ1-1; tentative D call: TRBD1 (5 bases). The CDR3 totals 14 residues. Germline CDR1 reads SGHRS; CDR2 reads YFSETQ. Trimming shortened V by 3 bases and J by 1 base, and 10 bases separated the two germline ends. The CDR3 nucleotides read TGCGCCAGCAGCTGCGACAGCAAGAACACTGAAGCTTTCTTT. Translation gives CASSCDSKNTEAFF.

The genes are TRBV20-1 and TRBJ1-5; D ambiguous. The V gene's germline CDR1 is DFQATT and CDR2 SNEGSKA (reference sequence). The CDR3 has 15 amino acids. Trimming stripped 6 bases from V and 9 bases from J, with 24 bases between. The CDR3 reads CSARTMSGISSPQHF. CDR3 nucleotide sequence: TGCAGTGCGAGAACCATGTCGGGGATCTCTTCGCCCCAGCATTTT.

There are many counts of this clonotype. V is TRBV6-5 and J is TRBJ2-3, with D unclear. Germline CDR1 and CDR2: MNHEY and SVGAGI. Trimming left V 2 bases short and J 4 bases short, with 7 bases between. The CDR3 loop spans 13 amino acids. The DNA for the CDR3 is TGTGCCAGCAGTTACGCTAGTCCAGATACGCAGTATTTT. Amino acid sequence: CASSYASPDTQYF.